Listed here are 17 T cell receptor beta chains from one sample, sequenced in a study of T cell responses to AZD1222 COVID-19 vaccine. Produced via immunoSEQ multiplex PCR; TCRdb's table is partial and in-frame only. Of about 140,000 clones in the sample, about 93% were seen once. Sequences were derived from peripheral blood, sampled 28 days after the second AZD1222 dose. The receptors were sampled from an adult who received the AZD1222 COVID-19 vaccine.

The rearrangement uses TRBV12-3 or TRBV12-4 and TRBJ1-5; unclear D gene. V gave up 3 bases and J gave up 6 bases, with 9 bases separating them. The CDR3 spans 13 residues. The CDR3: CASSFYASQPQHF. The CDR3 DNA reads TGTGCCAGCAGTTTCTATGCGAGTCAGCCCCAGCATTTT.

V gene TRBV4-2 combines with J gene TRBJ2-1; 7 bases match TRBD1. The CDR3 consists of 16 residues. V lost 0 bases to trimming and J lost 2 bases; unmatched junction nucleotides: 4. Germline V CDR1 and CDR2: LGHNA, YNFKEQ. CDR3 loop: CASSQEGTDTYNEQFF. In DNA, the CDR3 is TGTGCCAGCAGCCAAGAAGGGACAGACACCTACAATGAGCAGTTCTTC.

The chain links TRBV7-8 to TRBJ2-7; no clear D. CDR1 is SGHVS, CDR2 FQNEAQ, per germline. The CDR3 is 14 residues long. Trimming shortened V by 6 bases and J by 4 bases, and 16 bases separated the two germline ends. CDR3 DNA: TGTGCCAGCAGGTTAAGTCTGTCAAGTTACGAGCAGTACTTC. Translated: CASRLSLSSYEQYF.

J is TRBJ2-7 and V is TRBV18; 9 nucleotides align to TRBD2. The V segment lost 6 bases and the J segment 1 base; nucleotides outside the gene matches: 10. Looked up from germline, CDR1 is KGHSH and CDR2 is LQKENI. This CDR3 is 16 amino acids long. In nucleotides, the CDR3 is TGTGCCAGCTCGCGGCAGGCTAGCGGGACTTCCTACGAGCAGTACTTC. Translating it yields CASSRQASGTSYEQYF.

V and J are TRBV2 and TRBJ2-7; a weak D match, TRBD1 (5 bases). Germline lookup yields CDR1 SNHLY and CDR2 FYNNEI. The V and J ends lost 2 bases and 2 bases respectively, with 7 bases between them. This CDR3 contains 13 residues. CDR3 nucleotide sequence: TGTGCCAGCAGTGAACTCAGGGCCTACGAGCAGTACTTC. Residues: CASSELRAYEQYF.

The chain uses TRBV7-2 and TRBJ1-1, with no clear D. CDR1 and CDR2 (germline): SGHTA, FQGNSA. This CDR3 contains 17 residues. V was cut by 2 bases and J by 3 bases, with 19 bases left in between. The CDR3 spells CASSLPGEKPPDTEAFF. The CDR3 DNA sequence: TGTGCCAGCAGCTTACCGGGAGAAAAACCACCGGACACTGAAGCTTTCTTT.

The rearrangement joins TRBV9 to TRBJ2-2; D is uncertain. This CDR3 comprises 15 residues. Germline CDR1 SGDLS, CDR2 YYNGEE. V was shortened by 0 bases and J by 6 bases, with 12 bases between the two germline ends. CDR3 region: CASSVVGDRAGELFF. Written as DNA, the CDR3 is TGTGCCAGCAGCGTAGTAGGAGATAGGGCCGGGGAGCTGTTTTTT.

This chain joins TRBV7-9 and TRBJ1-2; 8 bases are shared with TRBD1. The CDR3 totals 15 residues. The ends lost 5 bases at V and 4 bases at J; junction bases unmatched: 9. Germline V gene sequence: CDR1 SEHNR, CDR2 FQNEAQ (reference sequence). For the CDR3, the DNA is TGTGCCAGCAGCGAAGGGCAGGGGGCAGTCTATGGCTACACCTTC. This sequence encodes CASSEGQGAVYGYTF.

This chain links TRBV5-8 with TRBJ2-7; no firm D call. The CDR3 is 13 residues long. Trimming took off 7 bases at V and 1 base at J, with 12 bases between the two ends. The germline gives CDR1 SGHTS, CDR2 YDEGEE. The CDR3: CASLGYSSYEQYF. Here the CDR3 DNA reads TGTGCCAGCCTCGGGTACAGTTCCTACGAGCAGTACTTC.

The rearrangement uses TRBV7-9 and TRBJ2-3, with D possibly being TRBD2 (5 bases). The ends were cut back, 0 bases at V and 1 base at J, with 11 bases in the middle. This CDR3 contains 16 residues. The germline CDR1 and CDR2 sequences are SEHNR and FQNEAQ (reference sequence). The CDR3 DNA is TGTGCCAGCAGCTTAGCGGTAAGGCGGGGCACAGATACGCAGTATTTT. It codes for CASSLAVRRGTDTQYF.

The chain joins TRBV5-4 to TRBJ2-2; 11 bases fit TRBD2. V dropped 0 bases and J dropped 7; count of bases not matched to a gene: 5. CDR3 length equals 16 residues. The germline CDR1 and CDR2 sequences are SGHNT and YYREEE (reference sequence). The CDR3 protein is CASSLDPGTSGGELFF. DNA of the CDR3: TGTGCCAGCAGCTTGGACCCCGGGACTAGCGGCGGGGAGCTGTTTTTT.

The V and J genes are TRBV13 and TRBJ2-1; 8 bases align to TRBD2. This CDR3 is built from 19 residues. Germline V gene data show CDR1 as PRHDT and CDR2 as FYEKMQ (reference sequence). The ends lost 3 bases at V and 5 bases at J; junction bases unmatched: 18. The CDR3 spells CASSFGLASGRGGDNEQFF. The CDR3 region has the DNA TGTGCCAGCAGCTTCGGTCTGGCTAGCGGGCGGGGAGGAGACAATGAGCAGTTCTTC.

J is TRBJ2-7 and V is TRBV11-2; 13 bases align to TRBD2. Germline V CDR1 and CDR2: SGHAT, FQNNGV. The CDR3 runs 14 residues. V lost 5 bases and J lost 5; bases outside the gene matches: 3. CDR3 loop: CASSVTSGRDEQYF. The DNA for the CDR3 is TGTGCCAGCAGCGTAACTAGCGGGAGGGACGAGCAGTACTTC.

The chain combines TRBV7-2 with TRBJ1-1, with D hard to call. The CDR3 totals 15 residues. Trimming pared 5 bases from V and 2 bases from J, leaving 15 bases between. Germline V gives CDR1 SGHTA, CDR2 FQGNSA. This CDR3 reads CASSTPVGKNTEAFF. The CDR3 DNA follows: TGTGCCAGCAGCACCCCGGTTGGGAAAAACACTGAAGCTTTCTTT.

The CDR3 reads CASSPLGNTIYF. The CDR3 DNA follows: TGTGCCAGCAGCCCCTTGGGAAACACCATATATTTT. The chain recombines TRBV3-1 (or the pseudogene TRBV3-2) with TRBJ1-3; D unclear. There are 12 residues in the CDR3. Per germline, CDR1 LGHDT and CDR2 YNNKEL (reference sequence). V was trimmed by 4 bases and J by 4 bases, leaving 5 bases between them.

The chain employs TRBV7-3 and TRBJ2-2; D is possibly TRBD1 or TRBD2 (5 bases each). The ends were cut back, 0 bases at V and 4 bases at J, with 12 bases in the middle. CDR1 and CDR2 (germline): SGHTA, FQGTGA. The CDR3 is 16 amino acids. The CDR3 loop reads CASSLTRGAGTGELFF. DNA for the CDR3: TGTGCCAGCAGCTTAACGAGGGGAGCTGGCACCGGGGAGCTGTTTTTT.

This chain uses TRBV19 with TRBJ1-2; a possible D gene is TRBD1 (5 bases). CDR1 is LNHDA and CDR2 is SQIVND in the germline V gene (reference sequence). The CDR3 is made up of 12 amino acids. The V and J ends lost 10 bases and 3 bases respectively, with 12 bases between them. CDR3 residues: CATMQGHYGYTF. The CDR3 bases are TGTGCCACGATGCAGGGTCACTATGGCTACACCTTC.